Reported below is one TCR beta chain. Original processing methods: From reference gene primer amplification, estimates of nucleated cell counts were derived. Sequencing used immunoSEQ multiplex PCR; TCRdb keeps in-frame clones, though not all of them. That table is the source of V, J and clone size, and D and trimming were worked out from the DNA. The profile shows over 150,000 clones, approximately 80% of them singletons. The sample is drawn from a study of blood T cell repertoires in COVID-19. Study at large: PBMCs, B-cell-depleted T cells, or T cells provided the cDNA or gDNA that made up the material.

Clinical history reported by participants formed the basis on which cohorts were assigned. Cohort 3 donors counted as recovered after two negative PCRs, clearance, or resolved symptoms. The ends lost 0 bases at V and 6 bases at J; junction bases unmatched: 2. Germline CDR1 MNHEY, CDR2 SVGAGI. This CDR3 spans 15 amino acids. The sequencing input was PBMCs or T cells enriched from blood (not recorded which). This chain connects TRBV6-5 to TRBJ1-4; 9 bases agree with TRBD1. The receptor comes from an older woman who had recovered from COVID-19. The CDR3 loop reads CASSYSTGGDEKLFF. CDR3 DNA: TGTGCCAGCAGTTACTCAACAGGGGGCGATGAAAAACTGTTTTTT.